This TCR beta chain was recovered during a study of CD8+ T cells in alopecia areata. Treatment meaning: oral pan-JAK inhibitor, 5-10 mg twice daily. As regards this clone: Other DNA sequences from this sample encode an identical CDR3 as well.

It was cDNA, reverse transcribed from extracted RNA, that served as the sequencing template. The repertoire was sequenced with immunoSEQ multiplex PCR; TCRdb's copy has only in-frame clones and lacks some. The data hold 150,000 or so clones, with about 61% observed a single time. Specimen: CD4+ T cells sorted from blood, collected at approximately week 56, from a patient treated with tofacitinib. This sequence originates from a human donor with alopecia areata.

The CDR3 spells CSVSGMNTEAFF. CDR3 in DNA: TGCAGCGTTTCAGGGATGAACACTGAAGCTTTCTTT. The V call is TRBV29-1, the J call TRBJ1-1; tentatively, D is TRBD1 (5 bases). V lost 5 bases and J lost 0, with 7 bases in between. In germline, CDR1 is SQVTM, CDR2 ANQGSEA. The CDR3 runs to 12 residues.